These 16 T cell receptor beta chains share one sample of origin, sequenced in a study of blood T cell repertoires in COVID-19. Libraries were prepared by immunoSEQ multiplex PCR; TCRdb keeps only in-frame clonotypes and omits some of them. The sample holds around 150,000 clones, approximately 90% seen once. The sample was peripheral blood. Receptors originate from a woman aged 55-75 years with active or convalescent COVID-19.

The V gene is TRBV7-9, the J gene TRBJ1-1, with 7 bases that match TRBD1. Germline V gene lookup returns CDR1 SEHNR and CDR2 FQNEAQ (reference sequence). The CDR3 consists of 14 residues. Trimming cost V 6 bases and J 4 bases; bases outside gene matches: 8. This CDR3 reads CASRRQGSGTEAFF. The CDR3 nucleotides are TGTGCCAGCAGACGACAGGGCTCGGGCACTGAAGCTTTCTTT. Filled out from reference TRBV7-9 and TRBJ1-1, the complete variable domain reads DTGVSQNPRHKITKRGQNVTFRCDPISEHNRLYWYRQTLGQGPEFLTYFQNEAQLEKSRLLSDRFSAERPKGSFSTLEIQRTEQGDSAMYLCASRRQGSGTEAFFGQGTRLTVV.

The J gene is TRBJ2-1, the V gene TRBV9; D is unclear. The germline CDR1 and CDR2 sequences are SGDLS and YYNGEE. V was pared by 0 bases and J by 4 bases, with 11 bases between. The CDR3 totals 15 residues. The CDR3 coding sequence is TGTGCCAGCAGCGTAGTGTCTAGTAGTTACAATGAGCAGTTCTTC. This codes for CASSVVSSSYNEQFF. Full variable domain (missing parts from reference TRBV9 and TRBJ2-1): DSGVTQTPKHLITATGQRVTLRCSPRSGDLSVYWYQQSLDQGLQFLIQYYNGEERAKGNILERFSAQQFPDLHSELNLSSLELGDSALYFCASSVVSSSYNEQFFGPGTRLTVL.

J is TRBJ2-3 and V is TRBV5-8; possible D gene TRBD2, 6 bases. V was pared by 5 bases and J by 3 bases, with 16 bases between. CDR1 SGHTS and CDR2 YDEGEE come from the germline V gene. The CDR3 runs to 15 residues. The CDR3 region is CASRYYGGGTDTQYF. CDR3 in DNA: TGTGCCAGCAGATATTACGGGGGTGGTACAGATACGCAGTATTTT.

The chain employs TRBV6-2 or TRBV6-3 and TRBJ1-2, with D perhaps TRBD1 (6 bases). Trimming left V 0 bases short and J 4 bases short, with 12 bases between. The CDR3 runs to 15 residues. Looked up from germline, CDR1 is MNHEY and CDR2 is SVGEGT. The CDR3 spells CASSYSATGTYGYTF. For the CDR3, the DNA is TGTGCCAGCAGTTACTCGGCAACAGGGACCTATGGCTACACCTTC.

This chain connects TRBV6-5 to TRBJ1-3; possible D gene TRBD1, 5 bases. Per the germline V gene, CDR1 is MNHEY and CDR2 is SVGAGI. The CDR3 runs to 15 residues. V was trimmed by 6 bases and J by 1 base, leaving 13 bases between them. CDR3 bases: TGTGCCAGCAGCCTCTCCGGGGGATCTGGAAACACCATATATTTT. Its translation is CASSLSGGSGNTIYF.

This chain connects TRBV7-2 to TRBJ2-7, with 8 nucleotides matching TRBD2. The germline CDR1 and CDR2 sequences are SGHTA and FQGNSA. The CDR3 consists of 16 residues. Trimming at V came to 2 bases and at J to 1 base, leaving 7 bases not matched to a gene. The CDR3 bases are TGTGCCAGCAGCTTACGAGCTAGCGGGTCTTCCTACGAGCAGTACTTC. Translated, it gives CASSLRASGSSYEQYF.

V and J are TRBV11-2 and TRBJ1-1; D call uncertain. The germline V gene encodes CDR1 SGHAT and CDR2 FQNNGV. The CDR3 has 13 residues. Trimming took off 2 bases at V and 6 bases at J, with 10 bases between the two ends. CDR3: CASSLLKGAEAFF. The DNA for the CDR3 is TGTGCCAGCAGCTTATTGAAAGGAGCTGAAGCTTTCTTT. The full variable domain, completed using reference TRBV11-2 and TRBJ1-1, is EAGVAQSPRYKIIEKRQSVAFWCNPISGHATLYWYQQILGQGPKLLIQFQNNGVVDDSQLPKDRFSAERLKGVDSTLKIQPAKLEDSAVYLCASSLLKGAEAFFGQGTRLTVV.

The rearrangement links TRBV4-3 to TRBJ2-1; tentatively, D is TRBD1 (6 bases). With 1 base removed from V and 6 bases from J, the gap between germline ends came to 10 bases. The CDR3 consists of 14 residues. Per the germline V gene, CDR1 is LGHNA and CDR2 is YSLEER. The CDR3 reads CASSQADRFNEQFF. CDR3 sequence (DNA): TGCGCCAGCAGCCAAGCCGACAGGTTCAATGAGCAGTTCTTC.

V gene TRBV18 combines with J gene TRBJ1-2; TRBD1 matches 7 bases. This CDR3 region has 14 residues. The V segment lost 3 bases and the J segment 5 bases; nucleotides outside the gene matches: 6. Germline V gives CDR1 KGHSH, CDR2 LQKENI. CDR3 in amino acids: CASSPPGQPYGYTF. CDR3 coding DNA: TGTGCCAGCTCACCCCCGGGACAGCCTTATGGCTACACCTTC. The full variable domain, its missing parts supplied by reference TRBV18 and TRBJ1-2, is NAGVMQNPRHLVRRRGQEARLRCSPMKGHSHVYWYRQLPEEGLKFMVYLQKENIIDESGMPKERFSAEFPKEGPSILRIQQVVRGDSAAYFCASSPPGQPYGYTFGSGTRLTVV.

Written as DNA, the CDR3 is TGTGCCAGCAGCTCAATACAGGGGGCAGACTATGGCTACACCTTC. It codes for CASSSIQGADYGYTF. V gene TRBV11-2 combines with J gene TRBJ1-2; TRBD1 aligns across 9 bases. The J segment lost 3 bases and the V segment lost 4 bases, leaving 6 bases of the junction unmatched. The germline CDR1 and CDR2 sequences are SGHAT and FQNNGV. The CDR3 covers 15 residues.

The chain uses TRBV7-9 and TRBJ2-7, with TRBD2 as a possible D gene (5 bases). The CDR3 has 11 amino acids. Germline loops: CDR1 SEHNR, CDR2 FQNEAQ (reference sequence). Trimming took off 3 bases at V and 5 bases at J, with 5 bases between the two ends. The CDR3 spells CASSFGDEQYF. For the CDR3, the DNA is TGTGCCAGCAGCTTCGGGGACGAGCAGTACTTC.

V and J are TRBV7-2 and TRBJ2-5, with unresolved D. Trimming took 5 bases from V and 2 from J, leaving 3 bases between them. CDR1 is SGHTA and CDR2 is FQGNSA in the germline V gene. This CDR3 is built from 11 residues. This CDR3 reads CASSQQETQYF. The CDR3 nucleotides are TGTGCCAGCAGCCAACAAGAGACCCAGTACTTC. Based on the CDR3 plus reference TRBV7-2 and TRBJ2-5, the full variable domain is GAGVSQSPSNKVTEKGKDVELRCDPISGHTALYWYRQSLGQGLEFLIYFQGNSAPDKSGLPSDRFSAERTGGSVSTLTIQRTQQEDSAVYLCASSQQETQYFGPGTRLLVL.

The sample holds one count of this clone. The V gene is TRBV9, the J gene TRBJ2-7; tentative D call: TRBD1 (5 bases). From germline, CDR1 is SGDLS and CDR2 YYNGEE. The CDR3 is made up of 15 amino acids. The V end was cut by 0 bases, the J end by 4 bases, with 14 bases between. CDR3 sequence: CASSVAPRDGYEQYF. Here the CDR3 DNA reads TGTGCCAGCAGCGTAGCTCCCAGGGATGGTTACGAGCAGTACTTC.

V usage is TRBV21-1 and J usage is TRBJ1-5. TRBV21-1 represents a pseudogene. The CDR3 is made up of 17 amino acids. CDR3 bases: TGTGCCAGCAGCAAAGAAGGTAGGAGGAGGTACAATCAGCCCCAGCATTTT. This sequence encodes CASSKEGRRRYNQPQHF.

The rearrangement joins TRBV7-2 to TRBJ2-3, with TRBD2 matching 13 bases. V trimming: 7 bases; J trimming: 6 bases; junction bases outside the gene matches: 7. The germline CDR1 and CDR2 sequences are SGHTA and FQGNSA. The CDR3 covers 15 residues. In nucleotides, the CDR3 is TGTGCCAGCACCCTAGGACTAGCGGGGGTGGATACGCAGTATTTT. Its translation is CASTLGLAGVDTQYF.

The chain recombines TRBV20-1 with TRBJ1-2; no reliable D call. CDR1 and CDR2 (germline): DFQATT, SNEGSKA (reference sequence). The CDR3 is 11 residues long. The V gene lost 2 bases and the J gene lost 8 bases, with 9 bases spanning the gap. CDR3: CSARMGSGYTF. The CDR3 DNA is TGCAGTGCTAGAATGGGGAGCGGCTACACCTTC.